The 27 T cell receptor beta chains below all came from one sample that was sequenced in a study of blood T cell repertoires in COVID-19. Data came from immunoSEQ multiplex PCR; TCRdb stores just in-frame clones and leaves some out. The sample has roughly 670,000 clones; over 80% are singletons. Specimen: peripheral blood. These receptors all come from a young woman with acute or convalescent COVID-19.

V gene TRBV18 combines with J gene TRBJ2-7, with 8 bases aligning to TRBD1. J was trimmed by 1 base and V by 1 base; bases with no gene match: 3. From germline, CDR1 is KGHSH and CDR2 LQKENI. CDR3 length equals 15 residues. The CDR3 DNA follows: TGTGCCAGCTCACCACGTGGGACAGGTTCCTACGAGCAGTACTTC. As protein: CASSPRGTGSYEQYF.

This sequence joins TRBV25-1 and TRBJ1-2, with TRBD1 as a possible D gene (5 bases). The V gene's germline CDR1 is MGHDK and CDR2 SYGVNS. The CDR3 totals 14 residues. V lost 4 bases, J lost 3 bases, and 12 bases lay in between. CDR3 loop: CASSVNQGDYGYTF. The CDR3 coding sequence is TGTGCCAGCAGTGTCAATCAGGGTGACTATGGCTACACCTTC.

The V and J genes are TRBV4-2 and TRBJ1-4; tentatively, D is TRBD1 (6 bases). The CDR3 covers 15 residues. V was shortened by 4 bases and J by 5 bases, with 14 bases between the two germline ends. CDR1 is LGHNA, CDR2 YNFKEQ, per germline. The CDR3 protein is CASSPLRGGNEKLFF. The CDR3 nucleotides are TGTGCCAGCAGCCCCCTAAGGGGGGGGAATGAAAAACTGTTTTTT.

The CDR3 coding sequence is TGTGCCAGCAGCTTAGCGACTAGCGGGGGGCCGAGCGCGGAGACCCAGTACTTC. It translates to CASSLATSGGPSAETQYF. The genes are TRBV7-2 and TRBJ2-5; TRBD2 aligns across 13 bases. Germline CDR1 reads SGHTA; CDR2 reads FQGNSA. This CDR3 has 18 residues. The J segment lost 5 bases and the V segment lost 0 bases, leaving 9 bases of the junction unmatched. Looking up the rest from reference TRBV7-2 and TRBJ2-5 gives the full variable domain: GAGVSQSPSNKVTEKGKDVELRCDPISGHTALYWYRQSLGQGLEFLIYFQGNSAPDKSGLPSDRFSAERTGGSVSTLTIQRTQQEDSAVYLCASSLATSGGPSAETQYFGPGTRLLVL.

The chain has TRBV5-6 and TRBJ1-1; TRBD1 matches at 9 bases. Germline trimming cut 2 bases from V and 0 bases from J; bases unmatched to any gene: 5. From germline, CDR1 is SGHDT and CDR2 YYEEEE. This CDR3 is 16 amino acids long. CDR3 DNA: TGTGCCAGCAGCTTCCGGACAGGGGACATGAACACTGAAGCTTTCTTT. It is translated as CASSFRTGDMNTEAFF.

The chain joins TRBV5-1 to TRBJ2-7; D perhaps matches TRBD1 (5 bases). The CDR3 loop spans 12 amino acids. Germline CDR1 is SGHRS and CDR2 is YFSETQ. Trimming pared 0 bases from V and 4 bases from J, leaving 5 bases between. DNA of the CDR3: TGCGCCAGCAGCTTGGACAGGTACGAGCAGTACTTC. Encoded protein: CASSLDRYEQYF.

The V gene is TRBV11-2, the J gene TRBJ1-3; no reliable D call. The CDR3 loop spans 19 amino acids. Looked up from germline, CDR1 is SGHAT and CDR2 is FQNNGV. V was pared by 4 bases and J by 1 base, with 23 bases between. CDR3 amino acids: CASSSGFGDWAWSGNTIYF. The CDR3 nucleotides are TGTGCCAGCAGCTCAGGATTCGGGGATTGGGCGTGGTCTGGAAACACCATATATTTT.

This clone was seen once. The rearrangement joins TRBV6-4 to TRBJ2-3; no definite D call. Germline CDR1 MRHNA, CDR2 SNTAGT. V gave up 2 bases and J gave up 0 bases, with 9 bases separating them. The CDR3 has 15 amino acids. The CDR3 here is CASSDGETSTDTQYF. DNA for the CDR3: TGTGCCAGCAGTGACGGAGAAACTAGCACAGATACGCAGTATTTT.

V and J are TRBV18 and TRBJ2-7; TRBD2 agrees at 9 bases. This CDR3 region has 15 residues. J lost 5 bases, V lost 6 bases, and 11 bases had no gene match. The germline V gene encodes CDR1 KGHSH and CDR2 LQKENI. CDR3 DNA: TGTGCCAGCTCTCCCCCGGGACTAGCTAAGAACGAGCAGTACTTC. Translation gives CASSPPGLAKNEQYF.

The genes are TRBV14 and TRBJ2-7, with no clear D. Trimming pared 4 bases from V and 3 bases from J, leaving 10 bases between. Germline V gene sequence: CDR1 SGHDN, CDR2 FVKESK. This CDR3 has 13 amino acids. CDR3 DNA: TGTGCCAGCAGCCCCACTGCCCACTACGAGCAGTACTTC. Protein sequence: CASSPTAHYEQYF.

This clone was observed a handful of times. The CDR3, as DNA: TGTGCCTGGAGTCGCGGGAACTATGGCTACACCTTC. Its translation is CAWSRGNYGYTF. The chain is built from TRBV30 and TRBJ1-2; D gene ambiguous. The germline V gene encodes CDR1 GTSNPN and CDR2 SVGIG (reference sequence). V lost 2 bases and J 2 bases, leaving 6 bases between the germline ends. This CDR3 has 12 residues.

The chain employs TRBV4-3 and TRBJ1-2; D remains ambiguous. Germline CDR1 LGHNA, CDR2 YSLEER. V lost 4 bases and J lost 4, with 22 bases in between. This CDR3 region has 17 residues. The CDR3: CASSPEGREPHFYGYTF. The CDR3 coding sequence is TGCGCCAGCAGCCCGGAGGGCCGGGAACCGCACTTCTATGGCTACACCTTC.

In nucleotides, the CDR3 is TGTGCCAGCAGTGACACAGGGCGATTTTTGAAGACCCAGTACTTC. Encoded protein: CASSDTGRFLKTQYF. The chain employs TRBV6-1 and TRBJ2-5; the D gene is possibly TRBD1 (6 bases). V was trimmed by 3 bases and J by 6 bases, leaving 17 bases between them. The length of the CDR3 is 15 residues. The germline V gene encodes CDR1 MNHNS and CDR2 SASEGT.

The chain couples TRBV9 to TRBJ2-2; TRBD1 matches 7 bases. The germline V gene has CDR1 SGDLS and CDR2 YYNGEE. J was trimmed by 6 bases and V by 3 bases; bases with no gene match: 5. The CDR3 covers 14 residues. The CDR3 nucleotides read TGTGCCAGCAGCGAGGGACAGCACTCCGGGGAGCTGTTTTTT. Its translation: CASSEGQHSGELFF.

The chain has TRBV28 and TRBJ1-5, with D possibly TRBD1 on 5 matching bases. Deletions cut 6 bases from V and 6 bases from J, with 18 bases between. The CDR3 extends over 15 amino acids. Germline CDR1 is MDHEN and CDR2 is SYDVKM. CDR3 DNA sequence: TGTGCCAGCAGACTCCCAACAGGTGTTGGTCAGCCCCAGCATTTT. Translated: CASRLPTGVGQPQHF.

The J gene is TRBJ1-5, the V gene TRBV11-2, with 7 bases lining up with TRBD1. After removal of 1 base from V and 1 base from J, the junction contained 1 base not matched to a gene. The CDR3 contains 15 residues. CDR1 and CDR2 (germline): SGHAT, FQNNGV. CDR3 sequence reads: CASSLGTGSNQPQHF. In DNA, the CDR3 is TGTGCCAGCAGCTTAGGGACAGGAAGCAATCAGCCCCAGCATTTT.

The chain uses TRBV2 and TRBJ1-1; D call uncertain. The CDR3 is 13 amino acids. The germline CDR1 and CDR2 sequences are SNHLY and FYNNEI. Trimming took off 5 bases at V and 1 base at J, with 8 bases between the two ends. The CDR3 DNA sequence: TGTGCCAGCAGTACAGAAACGAACACTGAAGCTTTCTTT. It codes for CASSTETNTEAFF. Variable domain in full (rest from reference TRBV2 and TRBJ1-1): EPEVTQTPSHQVTQMGQEVILRCVPISNHLYFYWYRQILGQKVEFLVSFYNNEISEKSEIFDDQFSVERPDGSNFTLKIRSTKLEDSAMYFCASSTETNTEAFFGQGTRLTVV.

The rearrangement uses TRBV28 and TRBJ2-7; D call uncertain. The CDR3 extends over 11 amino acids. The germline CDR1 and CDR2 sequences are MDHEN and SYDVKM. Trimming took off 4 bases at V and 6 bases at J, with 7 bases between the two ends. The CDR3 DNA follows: TGTGCCAGCAGTTACCCTAGCGAGCAGTACTTC. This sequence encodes CASSYPSEQYF.

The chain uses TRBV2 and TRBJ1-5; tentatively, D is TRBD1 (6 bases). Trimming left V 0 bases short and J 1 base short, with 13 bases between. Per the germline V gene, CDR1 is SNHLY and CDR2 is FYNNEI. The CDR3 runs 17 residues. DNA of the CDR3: TGTGCCAGCAGTGAAGCAACGGGGGGCTGGAGCAATCAGCCCCAGCATTTT. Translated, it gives CASSEATGGWSNQPQHF.

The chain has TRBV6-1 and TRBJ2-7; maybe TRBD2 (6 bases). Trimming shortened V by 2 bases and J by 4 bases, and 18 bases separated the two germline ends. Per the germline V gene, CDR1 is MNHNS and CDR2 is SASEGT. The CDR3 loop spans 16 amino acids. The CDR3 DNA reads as TGTGCCAGCAGTGAATCGGGAGTCGCCGTGCGGTACGAGCAGTACTTC. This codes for CASSESGVAVRYEQYF.

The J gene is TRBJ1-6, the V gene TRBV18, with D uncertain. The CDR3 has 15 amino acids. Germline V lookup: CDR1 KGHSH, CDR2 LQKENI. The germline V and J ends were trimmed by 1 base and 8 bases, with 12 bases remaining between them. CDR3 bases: TGTGCCAGCTCACCACGATGGGCTCAGTATTCACCCCTCCACTTT. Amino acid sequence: CASSPRWAQYSPLHF.

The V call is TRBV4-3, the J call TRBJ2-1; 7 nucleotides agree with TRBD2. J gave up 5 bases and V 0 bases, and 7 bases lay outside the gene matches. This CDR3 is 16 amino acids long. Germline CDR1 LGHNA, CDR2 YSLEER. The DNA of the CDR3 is TGCGCCAGCAGCCAAGAGGCGGGGGAACTCCACAATGAGCAGTTCTTC. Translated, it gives CASSQEAGELHNEQFF.

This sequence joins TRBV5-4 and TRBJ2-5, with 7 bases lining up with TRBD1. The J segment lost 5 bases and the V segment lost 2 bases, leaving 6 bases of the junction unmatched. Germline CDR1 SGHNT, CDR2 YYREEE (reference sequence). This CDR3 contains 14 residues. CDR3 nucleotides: TGTGCCAGCAGCTTCAGAGGGGGCCAGGAGACCCAGTACTTC. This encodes CASSFRGGQETQYF.

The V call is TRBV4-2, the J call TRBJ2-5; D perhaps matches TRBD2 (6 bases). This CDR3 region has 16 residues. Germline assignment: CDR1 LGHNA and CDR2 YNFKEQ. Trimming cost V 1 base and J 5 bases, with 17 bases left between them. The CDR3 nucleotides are TGTGCCAGCAGCCAAGCAGGCGGGACTGGGGGGGAGACCCAGTACTTC. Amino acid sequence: CASSQAGGTGGETQYF.

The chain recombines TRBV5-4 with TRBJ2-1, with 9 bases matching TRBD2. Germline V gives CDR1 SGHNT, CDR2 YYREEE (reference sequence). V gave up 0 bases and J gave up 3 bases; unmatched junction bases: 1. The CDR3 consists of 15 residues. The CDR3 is CASSLGSGGYNEQFF. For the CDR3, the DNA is TGTGCCAGCAGCTTGGGTAGCGGGGGCTACAATGAGCAGTTCTTC.

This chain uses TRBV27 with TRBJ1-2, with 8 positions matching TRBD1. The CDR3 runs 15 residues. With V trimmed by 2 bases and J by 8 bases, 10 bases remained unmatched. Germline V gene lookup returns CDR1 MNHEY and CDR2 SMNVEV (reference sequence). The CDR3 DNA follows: TGTGCCAGCAGTTTAATTCAGGGGGCGGCGAAAGGCTACACCTTC. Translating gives CASSLIQGAAKGYTF.

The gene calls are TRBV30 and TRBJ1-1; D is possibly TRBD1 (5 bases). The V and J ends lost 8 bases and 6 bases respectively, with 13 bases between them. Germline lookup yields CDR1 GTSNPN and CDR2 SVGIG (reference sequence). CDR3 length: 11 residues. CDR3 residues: CAATRGSEAFF. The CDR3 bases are TGTGCCGCAACTCGGGGGTCTGAAGCTTTCTTT. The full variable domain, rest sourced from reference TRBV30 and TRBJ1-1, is SQTIHQWPATLVQPVGSPLSLECTVEGTSNPNLYWYRQAAGRGLQLLFYSVGIGQISSEVPQNLSASRPQDRQFILSSKKLLLSDSGFYLCAATRGSEAFFGQGTRLTVV.